The 17 T cell receptor beta chains below were found in one sample sequenced in a study of vaccination effects on CD4 cells after COVID-19. Antigens of these TCRs are unknown. Method: immunoSEQ multiplex PCR; TCRdb's copy keeps in-frame clones and lacks some. The repertoire holds approximately 37,000 clones, with roughly 79% as singletons. Isolating CD4+ T cells followed less than 11 days of culture. Specimen: CD4+ T cells from PBMCs cultured without peptide, collected before COVID-19 vaccination. Source of these receptors: a human donor who received a COVID-19 vaccine.

This rearrangement joins TRBV7-2 to TRBJ2-2; D may be TRBD2 (6 bases). Trimming pared 1 base from V and 7 bases from J, leaving 16 bases between. Per germline, CDR1 SGHTA and CDR2 FQGNSA. This CDR3 has 16 residues. CDR3 coding DNA: TGTGCCAGCAGCTTAGGGGGGGTGCGGCTTCTCGGGGAGCTGTTTTTT. Translated, it gives CASSLGGVRLLGELFF.

The chain has TRBV6-5 and TRBJ1-2, with 11 positions matching TRBD1. The CDR3 sequence is 15 residues long. Germline V gene lookup returns CDR1 MNHEY and CDR2 SVGAGI. V was clipped by 5 bases and J by 3 bases; unmatched bases: 5. CDR3 sequence: CASSPRTGGHYGYTF. CDR3 in DNA: TGTGCCAGCAGTCCGAGGACAGGGGGCCACTATGGCTACACCTTC.

V is TRBV15 and J is TRBJ1-2; D is possibly TRBD1 (5 bases). Trimming shortened V by 5 bases and J by 1 base, and 11 bases separated the two germline ends. The CDR3 runs to 14 residues. Germline loops: CDR1 LNHNV, CDR2 YYDKDF (reference sequence). Written as DNA, the CDR3 is TGTGCCACCAGCCCGGGGCAGGATAACTATGGCTACACCTTC. It encodes CATSPGQDNYGYTF. Together with reference TRBV15 and TRBJ1-2, the CDR3 gives the full variable domain: DAMVIQNPRYQVTQFGKPVTLSCSQTLNHNVMYWYQQKSSQAPKLLFHYYDKDFNNEADTPDNFQSRRPNTSFCFLDIRSPGLGDTAMYLCATSPGQDNYGYTFGSGTRLTVV.

This chain connects TRBV5-1 to TRBJ2-4; 7 positions agree with TRBD1. The CDR3 covers 14 residues. The ends lost 3 bases at V and 12 bases at J; junction bases unmatched: 12. The germline CDR1 and CDR2 sequences are SGHRS and YFSETQ. CDR3 bases: TGCGCCAGCAGCTCGACAGGGACGATCCGAGATCAGTACTTC. It specifies CASSSTGTIRDQYF.

This rearrangement joins TRBV15 to TRBJ2-7, with D possibly matching TRBD2 (6 bases). Trimming removed 1 base at V and 6 bases at J, with 13 bases between. Germline values: CDR1 LNHNV, CDR2 YYDKDF (reference sequence). The CDR3 is 14 amino acids. Here the CDR3 reads CATSRGTGDLEQYF. CDR3 sequence (DNA): TGTGCCACCAGCAGAGGGACGGGGGACCTCGAGCAGTACTTC.

V usage is TRBV5-4 and J usage is TRBJ2-3; 9 nucleotides agree with TRBD2. The CDR3 sequence is 15 residues long. V shed 0 bases and J 2 bases; nucleotides not matched to a gene: 1. CDR1 and CDR2 from the germline V gene are SGHNT and YYREEE (reference sequence). DNA for the CDR3: TGTGCCAGCAGCTTGGGACTAGCGGCCACAGATACGCAGTATTTT. Its translation is CASSLGLAATDTQYF.

The rearrangement uses TRBV7-2 and TRBJ1-2; 11 bases agree with TRBD1. There are 14 residues in the CDR3. The V gene's germline CDR1 is SGHTA and CDR2 FQGNSA. Trimming took 8 bases from V and 5 from J; bases not matched to a gene: 7. CDR3 amino acids: CASPRDRGEYGYTF. CDR3 bases: TGTGCCAGCCCCCGGGACAGGGGGGAGTATGGCTACACCTTC.

The chain uses TRBV6-5 and TRBJ1-2; no reliable D call. Germline-derived CDR1 and CDR2 are MNHEY and SVGAGI. V lost 2 bases and J 0 bases, leaving 7 bases between the germline ends. CDR3 length: 14 residues. CDR3 nucleotides: TGTGCCAGCAGTTACGAGAGGGCTAACTATGGCTACACCTTC. Protein sequence: CASSYERANYGYTF.

This chain uses TRBV12-3 or TRBV12-4 with TRBJ2-2; D gene uncertain. The CDR3 length is 13 residues. V was trimmed by 6 bases and J by 4 bases, leaving 9 bases between them. The CDR3: CASRPGPTGELFF. DNA for the CDR3: TGTGCCAGCAGACCCGGACCCACCGGGGAGCTGTTTTTT.

This clone has only one observation. This chain uses TRBV5-1 with TRBJ1-1; D is possibly TRBD1 (5 bases). CDR1 and CDR2 from the germline V gene are SGHRS and YFSETQ. The V and J ends lost 3 bases and 1 base respectively, with 13 bases between them. The CDR3 covers 15 residues. The CDR3 DNA reads as TGCGCCAGCAGCTCCCCCGGACAACCGAACACTGAAGCTTTCTTT. Protein product: CASSSPGQPNTEAFF. The variable domain in full, with the rest retrieved from reference TRBV5-1 and TRBJ1-1, is KAGVTQTPRYLIKTRGQQVTLSCSPISGHRSVSWYQQTPGQGLQFLFEYFSETQRNKGNFPGRFSGRQFSNSRSEMNVSTLELGDSALYLCASSSPGQPNTEAFFGQGTRLTVV.

The rearrangement joins TRBV28 to TRBJ2-1, with a tentative D call TRBD1 (6 bases). The CDR3 extends over 14 amino acids. Germline V gives CDR1 MDHEN, CDR2 SYDVKM. The V end lost 5 bases, the J end lost 9 bases, and 17 bases lay between the germline ends. The CDR3 here is CASSPYLQGGEQFF. CDR3 bases: TGTGCCAGCAGTCCTTACCTACAGGGTGGTGAGCAGTTCTTC.

This clone was counted a few times. The rearrangement uses TRBV5-1 and TRBJ2-1; 11 bases are shared with TRBD2. The CDR3 is made up of 15 amino acids. V trimming: 4 bases; J trimming: 4 bases; junction bases outside the gene matches: 4. Per the germline V gene, CDR1 is SGHRS and CDR2 is YFSETQ. CDR3 region: CASSLGLADYNEQFF. CDR3 nucleotide sequence: TGCGCCAGCAGCCTGGGACTAGCGGATTACAATGAGCAGTTCTTC. The whole variable domain, filled in from reference TRBV5-1 and TRBJ2-1, reads KAGVTQTPRYLIKTRGQQVTLSCSPISGHRSVSWYQQTPGQGLQFLFEYFSETQRNKGNFPGRFSGRQFSNSRSEMNVSTLELGDSALYLCASSLGLADYNEQFFGPGTRLTVL.

The chain uses TRBV30 and TRBJ2-3; 8 bases are a match to TRBD1. V gave up 3 bases and J gave up 3 bases; unmatched junction bases: 8. CDR1 GTSNPN and CDR2 SVGIG come from the germline V gene (reference sequence). The CDR3 totals 15 residues. The CDR3 region has the DNA TGTGCCTGGAGATCCCCAGGGGGCAGAACAGATACGCAGTATTTT. Its translation is CAWRSPGGRTDTQYF. Complete variable domain (other parts from reference TRBV30 and TRBJ2-3): SQTIHQWPATLVQPVGSPLSLECTVEGTSNPNLYWYRQAAGRGLQLLFYSVGIGQISSEVPQNLSASRPQDRQFILSSKKLLLSDSGFYLCAWRSPGGRTDTQYFGPGTRLTVL.

The chain employs TRBV19 and TRBJ1-2; 8 nucleotides agree with TRBD1. The CDR3 extends over 15 amino acids. Unmatched junction bases numbered 5, after V lost 3 bases and J lost 2 bases. The germline V gene encodes CDR1 LNHDA and CDR2 SQIVND (reference sequence). The CDR3 coding sequence is TGTGCCAGTAGTATGGACAGGGCGGGGAACTATGGCTACACCTTC. It is translated as CASSMDRAGNYGYTF.

The chain recombines TRBV19 with TRBJ1-4; 8 positions agree with TRBD1. This CDR3 has 17 amino acids. Germline trimming cut 1 base from V and 6 bases from J; bases unmatched to any gene: 10. Per germline, CDR1 LNHDA and CDR2 SQIVND (reference sequence). The DNA for the CDR3 is TGTGCCAGTAGTATAGGCCAGACAGGGGCGCGGGATGAAAAACTGTTTTTT. Protein sequence: CASSIGQTGARDEKLFF.

This clone was detected only once. The CDR3 nucleotides are TGTGCCAGCACCGGACACAGGGGAGCCAACGAGCAGTACTTC. Translating it yields CASTGHRGANEQYF. The chain is built from TRBV7-2 and TRBJ2-7, with 7 bases matching TRBD1. The CDR3 covers 14 residues. The germline CDR1 and CDR2 sequences are SGHTA and FQGNSA. V dropped 7 bases and J dropped 5; count of bases not matched to a gene: 11.

This clone was detected a few times. As DNA, the CDR3 is TGTGCCAGCAGCTCTGGCCCAAAAGATACGCAGTATTTT. Residues: CASSSGPKDTQYF. The chain is built from TRBV11-2 and TRBJ2-3; D uncertain. V was clipped by 4 bases and J by 5 bases, with 10 bases between them. From germline, CDR1 is SGHAT and CDR2 FQNNGV. The CDR3 has 13 residues.